Listed here are 32 T cell receptor beta chains from one sample, sequenced in a study of blood T cell repertoires in COVID-19. Produced via immunoSEQ multiplex PCR; TCRdb's table is partial and in-frame only. The sample contains over 250,000 clones, roughly nine tenths of which appear only once. The sequenced sample was peripheral blood. All receptors come from a woman between 25 and 40 years old with COVID-19, enrolled during active disease.

The chain employs TRBV7-9 and TRBJ2-3, with D perhaps TRBD2 (6 bases). The CDR3 covers 16 residues. Germline CDR1 is SEHNR and CDR2 is FQNEAQ (reference sequence). V lost 1 base and J lost 0, with 11 bases in between. The CDR3 protein is CASSLEAGLSTDTQYF. DNA of the CDR3: TGTGCCAGCAGCTTAGAAGCGGGTCTTAGCACAGATACGCAGTATTTT.

J is TRBJ2-2 and V is TRBV10-2; 7 bases map to TRBD1. This CDR3 contains 15 residues. V lost 7 bases, J lost 2 bases, and 7 bases stayed unmatched. Germline CDR1 WSHSY, CDR2 SAAADI. CDR3 sequence (DNA): TGCGCCAGCAACGCCGGGACAGTAAACACCGGGGAGCTGTTTTTT. It codes for CASNAGTVNTGELFF.

V usage is TRBV30 and J usage is TRBJ1-5, with D hard to call. In germline, CDR1 is GTSNPN, CDR2 SVGIG (reference sequence). V shed 1 base and J shed 5 bases, with 9 bases lying between them. The CDR3 totals 13 residues. CDR3 DNA: TGTGCCTGGAGTGGTGCCGACTATCAGCCCCAGCATTTT. It translates to CAWSGADYQPQHF.

The V and J genes are TRBV28 and TRBJ1-5; TRBD1 matches 9 bases. J gave up 2 bases and V 4 bases, and 6 bases lay outside the gene matches. The V gene's germline CDR1 is MDHEN and CDR2 SYDVKM. CDR3 length: 16 amino acids. The CDR3 region has the DNA TGTGCCAGCAGTTCCTCGGGACAGGGTGGCAATCAGCCCCAGCATTTT. It is translated as CASSSSGQGGNQPQHF.

The J gene is TRBJ2-1, the V gene TRBV18; D not certain. Germline loops: CDR1 KGHSH, CDR2 LQKENI. This CDR3 is 13 amino acids long. Trimming removed 1 base from V and 10 bases from J, with 11 bases in between. The CDR3 nucleotides are TGTGCCAGCTCACCACGCATAAGCCCAGAGCAGTTCTTC. It codes for CASSPRISPEQFF.

This clone has a single count. The chain employs TRBV6-5 and TRBJ2-1; possibly TRBD2 for D (7 bases). The CDR3 consists of 14 residues. V dropped 10 bases and J dropped 8 bases, with 21 bases sitting between them. Per the germline V gene, CDR1 is MNHEY and CDR2 is SVGAGI. The CDR3 spells CATGEGERHDEQFF. The CDR3 coding sequence is TGTGCCACGGGGGAGGGGGAGAGGCATGATGAGCAGTTCTTC.

In this sample, this clone turned up a few times. The CDR3 sequence is CASSQISGGLNTEAFF. In DNA, the CDR3 is TGTGCCAGCTCACAAATATCAGGGGGCCTGAACACTGAAGCTTTCTTT. The chain has TRBV18 and TRBJ1-1, with 8 bases identical to TRBD1. The junction had 7 bases not matched to a gene; V was cut back by 4 bases and J by 0 bases. Germline-derived CDR1 and CDR2 are KGHSH and LQKENI. This CDR3 region has 16 residues.

V is TRBV4-2 and J is TRBJ2-7; 10 positions match TRBD1. After removal of 0 bases from V and 5 bases from J, the junction contained 7 bases not matched to a gene. Germline assignment: CDR1 LGHNA and CDR2 YNFKEQ. The CDR3 runs to 16 residues. CDR3 in DNA: TGTGCCAGCAGCCAAGACCCGGGACAGGGGAACCACGAGCAGTACTTC. Its translation is CASSQDPGQGNHEQYF.

The rearrangement uses TRBV20-1 and TRBJ2-7; D unresolved. Deletions cut 3 bases from V and 2 bases from J, with 11 bases between. Germline-derived CDR1 and CDR2 are DFQATT and SNEGSKA (reference sequence). CDR3 length: 13 amino acids. The CDR3 DNA reads TGCAGTGCTAGTTCCCGGTATACCTACGAGCAGTACTTC. It translates to CSASSRYTYEQYF.

V gene TRBV5-4 combines with J gene TRBJ1-6; D gene unclear. CDR3 length equals 14 residues. The germline V gene has CDR1 SGHNT and CDR2 YYREEE (reference sequence). Trimming left V 2 bases short and J 7 bases short, with 10 bases between. The CDR3 DNA reads as TGTGCCAGCAGCTTCAGCCAGCGGAATTCACCCCTCCACTTT. This sequence encodes CASSFSQRNSPLHF.

This chain connects TRBV5-1 to TRBJ2-7; 10 positions match TRBD2. The CDR3 totals 15 residues. The V and J ends lost 0 bases and 5 bases, in that order; junction bases with no gene match: 5. Germline CDR1 and CDR2: SGHRS and YFSETQ. The CDR3 region is CASSLGPLAGDEQYF. The CDR3 DNA reads TGCGCCAGCAGCTTGGGGCCCCTAGCGGGAGACGAGCAGTACTTC.

This clone was found a few times. The chain employs TRBV6-4 and TRBJ2-6; D not resolved. The CDR3 covers 16 residues. Trimming removed 3 bases from V and 0 bases from J, with 9 bases in between. Germline V gives CDR1 MRHNA, CDR2 SNTAGT. CDR3 protein: CASSERMASGANVLTF. CDR3 nucleotides: TGTGCCAGCAGTGAGAGGATGGCCTCTGGGGCCAACGTCCTGACTTTC.

The chain couples TRBV5-5 to TRBJ1-1, with 7 nucleotides matching TRBD1. CDR3 size: 16 residues. The germline CDR1 and CDR2 sequences are SGHKS and YYEKEE (reference sequence). The junction had 13 bases not matched to a gene; V was cut back by 4 bases and J by 4 bases. This chain's CDR3 is CASSRQGSNPGTEAFF. For the CDR3, the DNA is TGTGCCAGCAGCCGACAGGGCTCAAACCCCGGCACTGAAGCTTTCTTT.

This chain links TRBV5-1 with TRBJ1-1; 11 bases align to TRBD1. The germline V gene has CDR1 SGHRS and CDR2 YFSETQ. The J segment lost 4 bases and the V segment lost 2 bases, leaving 4 bases of the junction unmatched. This CDR3 spans 15 amino acids. CDR3 sequence: CASSLSGQGGTEAFF. The CDR3 DNA sequence: TGCGCCAGCAGCTTATCGGGACAGGGGGGCACTGAAGCTTTCTTT.

This clone was counted only a few times. The V and J genes are TRBV27 and TRBJ1-6, with D uncertain. The germline V and J ends were trimmed by 6 bases and 10 bases, with 16 bases remaining between them. Per the germline V gene, CDR1 is MNHEY and CDR2 is SMNVEV (reference sequence). The CDR3 contains 14 residues. CDR3 nucleotides: TGTGCCAGCAGACCACTCGGGGTAGGCTCACCCCTCCACTTT. It encodes CASRPLGVGSPLHF.

V usage is TRBV19 and J usage is TRBJ1-1; 8 nucleotides match TRBD1. This CDR3 is 15 amino acids long. Germline-derived CDR1 and CDR2 are LNHDA and SQIVND (reference sequence). The J segment lost 4 bases and the V segment lost 7 bases, leaving 11 bases of the junction unmatched. This CDR3 is CASTLTRGRVTEAFF. CDR3 DNA sequence: TGTGCCAGTACTCTAACCAGGGGGCGAGTCACTGAAGCTTTCTTT.

CDR3 DNA sequence: TGTGCCAGCAGCGGTTCGGGACAGCGAGACTACGAGCAGTACTTC. Translating it yields CASSGSGQRDYEQYF. The rearrangement joins TRBV5-4 to TRBJ2-7; 7 bases line up with TRBD1. V lost 4 bases, J lost 3 bases, and 10 bases stayed unmatched. This CDR3 comprises 15 residues. Germline V lookup: CDR1 SGHNT, CDR2 YYREEE (reference sequence).

This clone appeared once. The rearrangement uses TRBV28 and TRBJ2-7, with 8 bases identical to TRBD1. Germline CDR1 reads MDHEN; CDR2 reads SYDVKM. V shed 2 bases and J 5 bases; nucleotides not matched to a gene: 8. There are 15 residues in the CDR3. The CDR3 DNA sequence: TGTGCCAGCAGTTTACCCGACAGGGGTATTGACGAGCAGTACTTC. It specifies CASSLPDRGIDEQYF.

This sequence joins TRBV27 and TRBJ1-1, with TRBD1 matching over 10 bases. Germline V lookup: CDR1 MNHEY, CDR2 SMNVEV (reference sequence). The CDR3 is 16 residues long. V gave up 5 bases and J gave up 2 bases; unmatched junction bases: 8. This CDR3 is CASSKKRTGGNTEAFF. CDR3 DNA: TGTGCCAGCAGTAAAAAGCGGACAGGGGGAAACACTGAAGCTTTCTTT.

The genes are TRBV2 and TRBJ1-6, with 11 nucleotides matching TRBD1. V lost 6 bases and J lost 7; bases outside the gene matches: 5. The V gene's germline CDR1 is SNHLY and CDR2 FYNNEI. The CDR3 loop spans 15 amino acids. The CDR3 spells CASRTDRGQNSPLHF. The CDR3 nucleotides read TGTGCCAGCAGAACGGACAGGGGGCAGAATTCACCCCTCCACTTT. The full variable domain, completed using reference TRBV2 and TRBJ1-6, is EPEVTQTPSHQVTQMGQEVILRCVPISNHLYFYWYRQILGQKVEFLVSFYNNEISEKSEIFDDQFSVERPDGSNFTLKIRSTKLEDSAMYFCASRTDRGQNSPLHFGNGTRLTVT.

This clone was counted a single time. The chain combines TRBV29-1 with TRBJ2-1, with D tentatively TRBD2 (5 bases). V shed 4 bases and J shed 6 bases, with 25 bases lying between them. The CDR3 consists of 17 residues. Per the germline V gene, CDR1 is SQVTM and CDR2 is ANQGSEA. CDR3 coding DNA: TGCAGCGTTGCCCGCATCCTTGTCGGAGAGGGTGGCAATGAGCAGTTCTTC. It translates to CSVARILVGEGGNEQFF.

The CDR3 loop reads CAWSVGTGTHQPQHF. CDR3 DNA sequence: TGTGCCTGGAGTGTGGGGACAGGGACTCATCAGCCCCAGCATTTT. J is TRBJ1-5 and V is TRBV30; 9 nucleotides line up with TRBD1. This CDR3 spans 15 amino acids. J was trimmed by 5 bases and V by 0 bases; bases with no gene match: 5. CDR1 and CDR2 from the germline V gene are GTSNPN and SVGIG (reference sequence).

V and J are TRBV15 and TRBJ2-1, with D unresolved. Trimming removed 0 bases at V and 6 bases at J, with 3 bases between. The CDR3 is 12 amino acids. Germline lookup yields CDR1 LNHNV and CDR2 YYDKDF (reference sequence). CDR3 in DNA: TGTGCCACCAGCAGAGATCGCAATGAGCAGTTCTTC. This encodes CATSRDRNEQFF.

This clone occurred a few times. This chain uses TRBV2 with TRBJ1-1, with D hard to call. The CDR3 spans 16 residues. Trimming left V 0 bases short and J 1 base short, with 12 bases between. Germline V gives CDR1 SNHLY, CDR2 FYNNEI. CDR3 sequence reads: CASSEAQWAWNTEAFF. The CDR3 nucleotides read TGTGCCAGCAGTGAAGCGCAATGGGCTTGGAACACTGAAGCTTTCTTT.

V usage is TRBV19 and J usage is TRBJ2-2; maybe TRBD2 (5 bases). The CDR3 totals 15 residues. V was trimmed by 8 bases and J by 2 bases, leaving 15 bases between them. Germline V lookup: CDR1 LNHDA, CDR2 SQIVND (reference sequence). The CDR3 loop reads CASRVGLANTGELFF. Written as DNA, the CDR3 is TGTGCCAGTCGGGTTGGGCTAGCTAACACCGGGGAGCTGTTTTTT.

The chain recombines TRBV9 with TRBJ1-5; D is unclear. The CDR3 contains 13 residues. Germline V CDR1 and CDR2: SGDLS, YYNGEE. The V gene lost 1 base and the J gene lost 5 bases, with 7 bases spanning the gap. The CDR3 sequence is CASSVTGHQPQHF. CDR3 in DNA: TGTGCCAGCAGCGTAACTGGGCATCAGCCCCAGCATTTT.

This sequence joins TRBV28 and TRBJ1-1; no firm D call. In germline, CDR1 is MDHEN, CDR2 SYDVKM. CDR3 length equals 13 residues. The V end lost 5 bases, the J end lost 1 base, and 8 bases lay between the germline ends. As DNA, the CDR3 is TGTGCCAGCAGTAATAGCCGGAACACTGAAGCTTTCTTT. This sequence encodes CASSNSRNTEAFF.

J is TRBJ2-7 and V is TRBV18; 7 positions match TRBD1. CDR3 size: 14 residues. V was clipped by 3 bases and J by 2 bases; unmatched bases: 4. The germline gives CDR1 KGHSH, CDR2 LQKENI. The CDR3 DNA follows: TGTGCCAGCTCACCTCCCGGGACAGCCTACGAGCAGTACTTC. Its protein product is CASSPPGTAYEQYF.

This chain uses TRBV7-8 with TRBJ2-3; TRBD2 is a possible D gene (5 bases). Trimming left V 0 bases short and J 5 bases short, with 9 bases between. There are 14 residues in the CDR3. Germline CDR1 reads SGHVS; CDR2 reads FQNEAQ. CDR3 sequence: CASSLATTRDTQYF. The DNA of the CDR3 is TGTGCCAGCAGCTTAGCGACAACTAGAGATACGCAGTATTTT.

The chain couples TRBV3-1 (or the pseudogene TRBV3-2) to TRBJ1-3; D may be TRBD1 (6 bases). This CDR3 is 17 amino acids long. Germline CDR1 and CDR2: LGHDT and YNNKEL (reference sequence). V was cut by 4 bases and J by 0 bases, with 16 bases left in between. The CDR3: CASSRKGHHLSGNTIYF. The CDR3 DNA sequence: TGTGCCAGCAGCCGTAAGGGACACCACCTCTCTGGAAACACCATATATTTT.

The V gene is TRBV29-1, the J gene TRBJ1-1, with 7 nucleotides matching TRBD1. This CDR3 is built from 12 residues. V trimming: 4 bases; J trimming: 6 bases; junction bases outside the gene matches: 5. Germline CDR1 reads SQVTM; CDR2 reads ANQGSEA. CDR3 amino acids: CSVVEGAAEAFF. CDR3 coding DNA: TGCAGCGTTGTTGAGGGGGCGGCTGAAGCTTTCTTT.

The chain combines TRBV10-1 with TRBJ2-5, with TRBD1 matching over 7 bases. After removal of 4 bases from V and 7 bases from J, the junction contained 3 bases not matched to a gene. Germline V CDR1 and CDR2: WNHNN, SYGVQD (reference sequence). The length of the CDR3 is 12 residues. The CDR3 nucleotides read TGCGCCAGCAGTGGGGCAGGGGGGACCCAGTACTTC. This translates into CASSGAGGTQYF.